The 31 T cell receptor beta chains below were found in one sample sequenced in a study of cytomegalovirus exposure and HLA in healthy donors. The PCR used 60 Vbeta and 13 Jbeta primers. Sequenced by immunoSEQ multiplex PCR; TCRdb stores in-frame clones only, minus some. This table holds 100,000 to 150,000 clones, approximately 80% found once. Sequencing was done on a sample of PBMCs. These receptors were collected from a middle-aged woman in good health and CMV-seronegative.

The rearrangement uses TRBV6-1 and TRBJ2-3; 9 bases align to TRBD1. Germline V gives CDR1 MNHNS, CDR2 SASEGT. With 5 bases clipped from V and 5 bases from J, the junction kept 8 bases outside the gene matches. The CDR3 runs 15 residues. As DNA, the CDR3 is TGTGCCAGCAGTCTTCGGGGACAGGGTCGAGATACGCAGTATTTT. Its translation: CASSLRGQGRDTQYF.

This clone was seen a handful of times. The V and J genes are TRBV19 and TRBJ2-1; D possibly corresponds to TRBD1 (5 bases). CDR1 is LNHDA, CDR2 SQIVND, per germline (reference sequence). V lost 0 bases and J 12 bases, leaving 12 bases between the germline ends. The CDR3 length is 13 residues. CDR3 bases: TGTGCCAGTAGTATAGAGCTGGGGCGGCGGCAGTTCTTC. It yields the protein CASSIELGRRQFF.

The V call is TRBV6-1, the J call TRBJ2-3, with TRBD2 matching 12 bases. Germline V gene data show CDR1 as MNHNS and CDR2 as SASEGT. The CDR3 spans 20 residues. Unmatched junction bases numbered 11, after V lost 1 base and J lost 0 bases. CDR3 protein: CASSEGLAGEGYLSTDTQYF. As DNA, the CDR3 is TGTGCCAGCAGTGAAGGACTAGCGGGAGAGGGGTACCTTAGCACAGATACGCAGTATTTT.

The chain recombines TRBV6-1 with TRBJ1-2, with 7 nucleotides matching TRBD1. V shed 9 bases, J shed 7 bases, and the junction held 14 bases outside the gene matches. The CDR3 is 14 residues long. Germline V lookup: CDR1 MNHNS, CDR2 SASEGT. The CDR3 region has the DNA TGTGCCAGAAACGACCCGGCGCAGGGGGGTGGCTACACCTTC. This sequence encodes CARNDPAQGGGYTF.

This chain links TRBV6-1 with TRBJ2-3, with 10 bases fitting TRBD2. This CDR3 contains 13 residues. The germline gives CDR1 MNHNS, CDR2 SASEGT. V lost 9 bases to trimming and J lost 6 bases; unmatched junction nucleotides: 6. The CDR3 is CAREREGEDTQYF. The DNA of the CDR3 is TGTGCCAGGGAGCGGGAGGGTGAGGATACGCAGTATTTT.

This chain joins TRBV19 and TRBJ2-7; D is ambiguous. The length of the CDR3 is 14 residues. The V end lost 2 bases, the J end lost 0 bases, and 8 bases lay between the germline ends. CDR1 and CDR2 (germline): LNHDA, SQIVND (reference sequence). CDR3 sequence (DNA): TGTGCCAGTAGTATAACACAGACCTCCTACGAGCAGTACTTC. Translated: CASSITQTSYEQYF.

V is TRBV5-6 and J is TRBJ2-7; D perhaps matches TRBD1 (5 bases). CDR3 length: 15 amino acids. Germline loops: CDR1 SGHDT, CDR2 YYEEEE. V lost 1 base, J lost 2 bases, and 13 bases lay in between. CDR3 loop: CASSLSSTEPYEQYF. CDR3 sequence (DNA): TGTGCCAGCAGCTTGAGTTCGACAGAACCCTACGAGCAGTACTTC.

The chain has TRBV9 and TRBJ2-5; 8 nucleotides line up with TRBD2. The V and J ends lost 5 bases and 7 bases, in that order; junction bases with no gene match: 13. The CDR3 has 15 residues. Germline V gene sequence: CDR1 SGDLS, CDR2 YYNGEE. The CDR3 sequence is CASSASRTSWGTQYF. As DNA, the CDR3 is TGTGCCAGCAGTGCATCCCGGACTAGCTGGGGGACCCAGTACTTC.

The chain carries TRBV6-1 and TRBJ1-5; D call uncertain. V was trimmed by 8 bases and J by 6 bases, leaving 11 bases between them. The CDR3 is 12 residues long. The germline CDR1 and CDR2 sequences are MNHNS and SASEGT. The CDR3 DNA sequence: TGTGCCAGCCGGTCCGGGAGTCAGCCCCAGCATTTT. Its protein is CASRSGSQPQHF.

The CDR3, as DNA: TGTGCCAGCAGTTTCCAATACCGGGGAACCGGGGAGCTGTTTTTT. Its protein is CASSFQYRGTGELFF. V is TRBV13 and J is TRBJ2-2, with D possibly TRBD2 on 5 matching bases. V was cut by 6 bases and J by 5 bases, with 16 bases left in between. CDR3 length: 15 residues. In germline, CDR1 is PRHDT, CDR2 FYEKMQ (reference sequence). The full variable domain, in which reference TRBV13 and TRBJ2-2 provide the parts outside the CDR3, is AAGVIQSPRHLIKEKRETATLKCYPIPRHDTVYWYQQGPGQDPQFLISFYEKMQSDKGSIPDRFSAQQFSDYHSELNMSSLELGDSALYFCASSFQYRGTGELFFGEGSRLTVL.

This chain uses TRBV6-4 with TRBJ2-7; TRBD1 is a possible D gene (6 bases). The V and J ends lost 5 bases and 5 bases respectively, with 19 bases between them. CDR1 is MRHNA and CDR2 is SNTAGT in the germline V gene. The CDR3 covers 15 residues. The CDR3: CASSPWTGTGHEQYF. CDR3 bases: TGTGCCAGCAGTCCATGGACGGGAACAGGGCACGAGCAGTACTTC.

The rearrangement joins TRBV5-1 to TRBJ2-3; 10 nucleotides line up with TRBD2. The CDR3 covers 19 residues. Trimming at V came to 3 bases and at J to 3 bases, leaving 16 bases not matched to a gene. The germline gives CDR1 SGHRS, CDR2 YFSETQ. In DNA, the CDR3 is TGCGCCAGCAGCTACCCTCTTAGACAGCGGGAGGGCCGGACAGATACGCAGTATTTT. Residues: CASSYPLRQREGRTDTQYF.

A word on this clone: Sequence at one end of the junction differs from germline and may be a read error. This chain connects TRBV6-5 to TRBJ2-4, with D tentatively TRBD2 (5 bases). Germline V gene lookup returns CDR1 MNHEY and CDR2 SVGAGI. The CDR3 length is 14 residues. As DNA, the CDR3 is TGTGCCAGCAGTTACTCGAGGGAGAGGAACAGTCAGTACTTC. Translated: CASSYSRERNSQYF.

In its sample, this clone was seen once. This chain joins TRBV27 and TRBJ1-2, with TRBD1 identical over 9 bases. This CDR3 region has 14 residues. V shed 8 bases, J shed 2 bases, and the junction held 6 bases outside the gene matches. Germline V gene sequence: CDR1 MNHEY, CDR2 SMNVEV (reference sequence). For the CDR3, the DNA is TGTGCCAGCGGCAAAGACAGGGGGAACTATGGCTACACCTTC. It yields the protein CASGKDRGNYGYTF.

This chain links TRBV7-9 with TRBJ1-2, with D perhaps matching TRBD1 (6 bases). Germline V CDR1 and CDR2: SEHNR, FQNEAQ (reference sequence). V lost 5 bases to trimming and J lost 5 bases, with 15 bases between them. This CDR3 has 14 residues. CDR3 protein: CASSPPGGAYGYTF. Written as DNA, the CDR3 is TGTGCCAGCAGCCCTCCGGGGGGCGCTTATGGCTACACCTTC.

The V gene is TRBV29-1, the J gene TRBJ1-5, with TRBD1 matching 8 bases. With V trimmed by 6 bases and J by 3 bases, 4 bases remained unmatched. Germline CDR1 SQVTM, CDR2 ANQGSEA. This CDR3 is built from 13 residues. The CDR3 sequence is CSVTGGDNQPQHF. The DNA of the CDR3 is TGCAGCGTAACAGGGGGGGACAATCAGCCCCAGCATTTT.

V and J are TRBV28 and TRBJ1-4, with 7 bases that match TRBD1. Germline values: CDR1 MDHEN, CDR2 SYDVKM. Unmatched junction bases numbered 10, after V lost 5 bases and J lost 7 bases. This CDR3 region has 15 residues. In nucleotides, the CDR3 is TGTGCCAGCAGTGAAGTGGCAGGGGGAGGTGAAAAACTGTTTTTT. Amino acids: CASSEVAGGGEKLFF.

The chain employs TRBV10-2 and TRBJ2-1, with a weak D call TRBD2 (6 bases). This CDR3 is 13 amino acids long. Between the trimmed V and J ends, which lost 10 bases and 6 bases, there was a span of 16 bases. Looked up from germline, CDR1 is WSHSY and CDR2 is SAAADI. CDR3 in DNA: TGCGCCACCTGCGACCGGGACTCCAATGAGCAGTTCTTC. The encoded protein is CATCDRDSNEQFF.

The chain links TRBV5-1 to TRBJ2-2; 14 bases agree with TRBD2. Germline values: CDR1 SGHRS, CDR2 YFSETQ. V lost 2 bases and J lost 4; bases outside the gene matches: 4. CDR3 length equals 17 residues. CDR3 protein: CASSFGLAGGSTGELFF. CDR3 in DNA: TGCGCCAGCAGCTTTGGACTAGCGGGAGGTTCCACCGGGGAGCTGTTTTTT.

This chain uses TRBV7-8 with TRBJ2-7; 8 positions agree with TRBD1. After removal of 7 bases from V and 0 bases from J, the junction contained 17 bases not matched to a gene. The germline V gene has CDR1 SGHVS and CDR2 FQNEAQ. This CDR3 is built from 18 residues. The CDR3 here is CASTNWGDRTSVSYEQYF. DNA of the CDR3: TGTGCCAGCACCAACTGGGGGGACAGGACCTCGGTCTCCTACGAGCAGTACTTC.

The DNA for the CDR3 is TGTGCCAGCAGTTCATTGGCTGGACAAATTACTGAAGCTTTCTTT. It yields the protein CASSSLAGQITEAFF. V and J are TRBV6-5 and TRBJ1-1; maybe TRBD1 (5 bases). This CDR3 is 15 amino acids long. Looked up from germline, CDR1 is MNHEY and CDR2 is SVGAGI. Trimming took off 4 bases at V and 5 bases at J, with 17 bases between the two ends.

This chain joins TRBV28 and TRBJ2-7; possibly TRBD2 for D (5 bases). Per germline, CDR1 MDHEN and CDR2 SYDVKM. Deletions cut 8 bases from V and 3 bases from J, with 8 bases between. The CDR3 is made up of 11 amino acids. The CDR3 DNA sequence: TGTGCCAGCCGAGGGTTCTACGAGCAGTACTTC. Translation gives CASRGFYEQYF.

The chain uses TRBV15 and TRBJ2-5; tentatively, D is TRBD2 (7 bases). Trimming pared 5 bases from V and 1 base from J, leaving 11 bases between. CDR3 length: 14 amino acids. The germline V gene encodes CDR1 LNHNV and CDR2 YYDKDF (reference sequence). CDR3 bases: TGTGCCACCAGCGTCGGGGGGCCCCAAGAGACCCAGTACTTC. Translated: CATSVGGPQETQYF.

The V and J genes are TRBV7-9 and TRBJ2-5; D may be TRBD2 (7 bases). CDR3 length: 17 amino acids. Germline values: CDR1 SEHNR, CDR2 FQNEAQ (reference sequence). V was cut by 5 bases and J by 2 bases, with 21 bases left in between. The CDR3 DNA follows: TGTGCCAGCAGCAGCCCCGCGGCGGGGGCGAGGCAAGAGACCCAGTACTTC. This translates into CASSSPAAGARQETQYF.

This rearrangement joins TRBV28 to TRBJ2-5, with 9 bases matching TRBD1. J gave up 5 bases and V 5 bases, and 15 bases lay outside the gene matches. Germline-derived CDR1 and CDR2 are MDHEN and SYDVKM. The CDR3 contains 17 residues. For the CDR3, the DNA is TGTGCCAGCAGTGCCGGGACAGGGAAAGAGAGGGGTGAGACCCAGTACTTC. This codes for CASSAGTGKERGETQYF.

This chain uses TRBV19 with TRBJ1-2; D is unresolved. This CDR3 spans 15 amino acids. V lost 3 bases and J 5 bases, leaving 16 bases between the germline ends. CDR1 is LNHDA and CDR2 is SQIVND in the germline V gene (reference sequence). In DNA, the CDR3 is TGTGCCAGTAGTATGAATTGGGCAGACCCATATGGCTACACCTTC. This gives the protein CASSMNWADPYGYTF.

As to this clone: This sample also contains other DNA sequences that code for the same CDR3. The chain is built from TRBV5-6 and TRBJ1-2; a weak D match, TRBD1 (6 bases). The length of the CDR3 is 18 residues. Germline CDR1 reads SGHDT; CDR2 reads YYEEEE. Trimming removed 1 base at V and 3 bases at J, with 22 bases between. CDR3 nucleotides: TGTGCCAGCAGCTTGCAGTTAAAGGACAGCAGTTTTGACTATGGCTACACCTTC. It is translated as CASSLQLKDSSFDYGYTF. Based on the CDR3 plus reference TRBV5-6 and TRBJ1-2, the full variable domain is DAGVTQSPTHLIKTRGQQVTLRCSPKSGHDTVSWYQQALGQGPQFIFQYYEEEERQRGNFPDRFSGHQFPNYSSELNVNALLLGDSALYLCASSLQLKDSSFDYGYTFGSGTRLTVV.

The rearrangement uses TRBV27 and TRBJ2-7; D is uncertain. V lost 2 bases and J 4 bases, leaving 15 bases between the germline ends. From germline, CDR1 is MNHEY and CDR2 SMNVEV (reference sequence). This CDR3 comprises 15 residues. CDR3 sequence (DNA): TGTGCCAGCAGTTTAAGCACGAGGTCCTTATACGAGCAGTACTTC. Amino acid sequence: CASSLSTRSLYEQYF.

The chain links TRBV5-1 to TRBJ1-6; D is unresolved. The V gene's germline CDR1 is SGHRS and CDR2 YFSETQ. Trimming pared 0 bases from V and 6 bases from J, leaving 13 bases between. The CDR3 sequence is 16 residues long. As DNA, the CDR3 is TGCGCCAGCAGCTTGGGGTTGACTCGGGGTAATTCACCCCTCCACTTT. As protein: CASSLGLTRGNSPLHF.

CDR3 region: CASSAQQGANTEAFF. CDR3 nucleotides: TGTGCCAGCAGTGCACAACAGGGAGCAAACACTGAAGCTTTCTTT. This chain links TRBV6-1 with TRBJ1-1; D possibly corresponds to TRBD1 (6 bases). The CDR3 is 15 amino acids. V dropped 4 bases and J dropped 2 bases, with 14 bases sitting between them. Germline V CDR1 and CDR2: MNHNS, SASEGT.

The chain employs TRBV13 and TRBJ1-5, with a tentative D call TRBD1 (6 bases). The CDR3 length is 14 residues. Germline V CDR1 and CDR2: PRHDT, FYEKMQ (reference sequence). Between the trimmed V and J ends, which lost 4 bases and 5 bases, there was a span of 12 bases. The CDR3 protein is CASSSRDTDQPQHF. The CDR3 nucleotides are TGTGCCAGCAGCTCCCGGGACACCGATCAGCCCCAGCATTTT.